The TCR beta chain described here comes from a study of cytomegalovirus exposure and HLA in healthy donors. The CDR3 totals 12 residues. Germline lookup yields CDR1 MNHEY and CDR2 SVGAGI. Trimming removed 8 bases from V and 4 bases from J; junction bases left unmatched: 3. PCR employed 60 Vbeta and 13 Jbeta primers. Assay: immunoSEQ multiplex PCR; the TCRdb copy retains only in-frame clones and omits some. This sample has about 130,000 clones; about 74% occur once, and the top ten carry approximately 4%. General study findings and limits: Cytomegalovirus association was listed for about 180 TCR beta chains. Productive rates of about 90% or about 30% were seen for most TCR beta V segments in an earlier analysis. For most TCR sequences rarity was the rule, although some public TCRs occurred in many donors.

This clone has only one observation. Its specificity is unknown. The TCR sequence derives from a man between 18 and 35 years old in good health and CMV-seropositive. The V call is TRBV6-5, the J call TRBJ2-7; 9 bases fit TRBD1. Sequenced material: PBMCs. DNA for the CDR3: TGTGCCAGCGGGGGACAGGGATACGAGCAGTACGTC. Translating gives CASGGQGYEQYV.